The clone carrying this T cell receptor beta chain has just a few counts. Its antigen is as yet unknown. Each CDR3 protein is one row after TCRdb ran MiXCR on the 5' RACE reads. Of over 50,000 distinct CDR3 sequences in the sample, around 24% are singletons; the top ten hold about 3%. General observations from the study: Tumor memory CD4+ T cell TCR gene usage was found to cluster with blood and lymph node memory CD4+ cells and with lymph node naive CD4+ cells.

The germline gives CDR1 SGHDT, CDR2 YYEEEE. Germline trimming cut 4 bases from V and 8 bases from J; bases unmatched to any gene: 5. The CDR3 has 13 amino acids. Sequenced sample: tumor-infiltrating naive CD4+ T cells sorted from the breast tumor. Subset meaning: naive CD4+ T cells, CD4+CD45RA+CD25-. The rearrangement uses TRBV5-6 and TRBJ1-1; 10 nucleotides agree with TRBD1. This TCR was sampled from a female donor with breast cancer. DNA of the CDR3: TGTGCCAGCAGCCTGGGACAGGGGCGCGAAGCTTTCTTT. Encoded protein: CASSLGQGREAFF.